This T cell receptor beta chain was documented in a study of Ad26.COV2.S vaccination and SARS-CoV-2 variants. Findings and caveats of the study: Substantial breadth in spike-specific CD8+ and CD4+ T cell responses was reportedly seen after vaccination. Assessments of TCR breadth and depth may have underestimated the total T cell responses. Compared with placebo recipients, vaccine recipients had higher spike-specific TCR breadth.

Turning to this clone: Its cognate antigen is unknown.

The data were produced by immunoSEQ multiplex PCR, yet TCRdb's version contains in-frame clones alone and is incomplete. Of over 110,000 clones detected, roughly 88% appear once; the ten largest clones hold 5%. Sequencing was performed on peripheral blood, taken after recovery from COVID-19. The sequence was obtained from a human donor who had recovered from COVID-19.

CDR3 DNA sequence: TGCGCCAGCAGCCGTCGGACAGGGCAGGATGGCTACACCTTC. Amino acid sequence: CASSRRTGQDGYTF. The genes are TRBV4-3 and TRBJ1-2; 8 bases are shared with TRBD1. Looked up from germline, CDR1 is LGHNA and CDR2 is YSLEER. The CDR3 contains 14 residues. With 4 bases clipped from V and 6 bases from J, the junction kept 7 bases outside the gene matches.